This TCR beta chain was found in a study of cytomegalovirus exposure and HLA in healthy donors. Regarding the study as a whole: In a later analysis, a missense DCLRE1C variant was linked to TCR beta V- and J-gene trimming. In a later analysis, DRB1 alleles had the most associated TCRs; HLA-C alleles the fewest.

This clone was found a few times. Its antigen remains unknown. PCR amplification relied on 60 Vbeta primers (plus 13 Jbeta primers). Under the authors' procedure: Later reanalysis found 70 million to 95 million unique TCR beta chains, 9 million to 12 million of them shared. Produced via immunoSEQ multiplex PCR; TCRdb's table is partial and in-frame only. D and trimming come from the DNA, and the V and J calls and clone size come from that table. Among approximately 140,000 clones listed, about 78% were seen once. This CDR3 contains 14 residues. V gave up 3 bases and J gave up 6 bases; unmatched junction bases: 2. Germline lookup yields CDR1 LNHDA and CDR2 SQIVND (reference sequence).

The chain carries TRBV19 and TRBJ2-1, with 10 nucleotides matching TRBD2. The origin of this receptor is a man between 18 and 35 years old in good health and CMV-seronegative. Material: PBMCs. CDR3 in DNA: TGTGCCAGTAGTATGCCTAGCGGGAGCAATGAGCAGTTCTTC. Protein product: CASSMPSGSNEQFF.